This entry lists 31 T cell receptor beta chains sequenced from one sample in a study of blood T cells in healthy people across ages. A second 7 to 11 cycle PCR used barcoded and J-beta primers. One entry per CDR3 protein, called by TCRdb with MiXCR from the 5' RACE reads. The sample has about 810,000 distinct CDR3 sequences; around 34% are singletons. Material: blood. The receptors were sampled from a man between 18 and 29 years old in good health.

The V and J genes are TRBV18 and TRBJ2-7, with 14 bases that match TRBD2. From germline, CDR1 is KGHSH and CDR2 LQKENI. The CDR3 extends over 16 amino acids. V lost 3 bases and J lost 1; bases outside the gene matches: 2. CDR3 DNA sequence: TGTGCCAGCTCACCCCGACTAGCGGGAGGGTCCTACGAGCAGTACTTC. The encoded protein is CASSPRLAGGSYEQYF.

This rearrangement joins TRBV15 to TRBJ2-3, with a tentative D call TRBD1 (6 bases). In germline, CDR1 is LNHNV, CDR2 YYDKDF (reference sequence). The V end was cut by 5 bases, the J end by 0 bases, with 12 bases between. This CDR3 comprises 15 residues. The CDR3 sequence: CATSGGQLSTDTQYF. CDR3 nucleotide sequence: TGTGCCACCAGCGGAGGACAGCTTAGCACAGATACGCAGTATTTT.

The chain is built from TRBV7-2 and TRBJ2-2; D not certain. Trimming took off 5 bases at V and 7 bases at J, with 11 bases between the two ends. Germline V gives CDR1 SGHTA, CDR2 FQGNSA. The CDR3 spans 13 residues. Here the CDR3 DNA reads TGTGCCAGCAGCCCTAGGTCGGGCGGGGAGCTGTTTTTT. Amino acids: CASSPRSGGELFF.

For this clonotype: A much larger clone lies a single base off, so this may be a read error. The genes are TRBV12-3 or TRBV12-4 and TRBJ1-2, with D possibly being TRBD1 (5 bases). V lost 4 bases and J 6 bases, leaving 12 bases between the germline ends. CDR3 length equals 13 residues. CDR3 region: CASSWGTANGYTF. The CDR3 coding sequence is TGTGCCAGCAGTTGGGGCACAGCCAATGGCTACACCTTC.

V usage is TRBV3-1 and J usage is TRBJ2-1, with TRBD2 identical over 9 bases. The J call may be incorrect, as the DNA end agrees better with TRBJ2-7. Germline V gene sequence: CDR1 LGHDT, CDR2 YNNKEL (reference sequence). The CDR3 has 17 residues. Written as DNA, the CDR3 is TGTGCCAGCAGCCAAGAGGTAGCGGGGGAGACCTACAATGAGCAGTACTTC. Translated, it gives CASSQEVAGETYNEQYF.

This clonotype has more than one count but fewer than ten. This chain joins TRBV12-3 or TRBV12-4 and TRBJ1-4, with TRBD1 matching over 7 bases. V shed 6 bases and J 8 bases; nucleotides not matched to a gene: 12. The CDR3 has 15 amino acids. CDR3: CASSQGGGRAEKLFF. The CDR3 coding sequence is TGTGCCAGCAGCCAAGGGGGCGGACGGGCAGAAAAACTGTTTTTT.

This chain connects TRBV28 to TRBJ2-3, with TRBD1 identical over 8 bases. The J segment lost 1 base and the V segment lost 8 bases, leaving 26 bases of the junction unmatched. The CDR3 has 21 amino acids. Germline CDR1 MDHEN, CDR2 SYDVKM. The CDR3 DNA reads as TGTGCCAGCCGGGACAGGCTAAGGGTCGGGTTGCTGCATACCGGCACAGATACGCAGTATTTT. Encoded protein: CASRDRLRVGLLHTGTDTQYF.

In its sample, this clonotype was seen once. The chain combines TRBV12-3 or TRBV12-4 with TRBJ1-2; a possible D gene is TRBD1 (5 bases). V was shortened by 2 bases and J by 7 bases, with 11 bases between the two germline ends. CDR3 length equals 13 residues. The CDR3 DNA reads TGTGCCAGCAGTTTATCCAGGGTGGGTGGCTACACCTTC. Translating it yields CASSLSRVGGYTF.

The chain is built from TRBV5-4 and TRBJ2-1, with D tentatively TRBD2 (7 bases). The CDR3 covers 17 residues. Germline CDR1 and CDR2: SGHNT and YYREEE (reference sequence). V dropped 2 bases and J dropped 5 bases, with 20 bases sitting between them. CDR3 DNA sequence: TGTGCCAGCAGCTTTCCCCCCAGACGGGGGGCCGACAATGAGCAGTTCTTC. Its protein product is CASSFPPRRGADNEQFF.

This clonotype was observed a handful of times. CDR3: CASSSRGGYGYTF. As DNA, the CDR3 is TGTGCCAGCAGCTCCCGGGGAGGCTATGGCTACACCTTC. The J gene is TRBJ1-2, the V gene TRBV6-5; D gene unclear. V lost 6 bases, J lost 4 bases, and 12 bases lay in between. The CDR3 runs 13 residues. Germline-derived CDR1 and CDR2 are MNHEY and SVGAGI.

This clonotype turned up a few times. The DNA for the CDR3 is TGTGCCACCAGCCGATTGAAGGGAAATTATGGCTACACCTTC. Translated, it gives CATSRLKGNYGYTF. The rearrangement links TRBV15 to TRBJ1-2, with D uncertain. The germline V and J ends were trimmed by 5 bases and 5 bases, with 15 bases remaining between them. The CDR3 extends over 14 amino acids. Germline CDR1 reads LNHNV; CDR2 reads YYDKDF (reference sequence).

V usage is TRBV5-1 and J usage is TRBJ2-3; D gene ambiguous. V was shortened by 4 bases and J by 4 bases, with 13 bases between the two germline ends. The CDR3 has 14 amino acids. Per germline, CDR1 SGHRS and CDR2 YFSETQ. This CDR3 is CASSPGHSADTQYF. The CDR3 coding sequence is TGCGCCAGCAGCCCGGGCCATTCTGCAGATACGCAGTATTTT.

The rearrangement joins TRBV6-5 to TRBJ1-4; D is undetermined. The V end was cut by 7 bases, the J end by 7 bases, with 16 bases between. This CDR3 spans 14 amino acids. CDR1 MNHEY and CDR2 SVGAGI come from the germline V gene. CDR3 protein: CASTGYGLSEKLFF. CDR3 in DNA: TGTGCCAGCACCGGGTACGGGCTGTCTGAAAAACTGTTTTTT.

The CDR3 region has the DNA TGTGCCAGCAAGGGGCAAGGGGATAGCAATCAGCCCCAGCATTTT. Its protein product is CASKGQGDSNQPQHF. V usage is TRBV12-3 or TRBV12-4 and J usage is TRBJ1-5; tentatively, D is TRBD1 (5 bases). The V and J ends lost 7 bases and 0 bases respectively, with 13 bases between them. This CDR3 is 15 amino acids long.

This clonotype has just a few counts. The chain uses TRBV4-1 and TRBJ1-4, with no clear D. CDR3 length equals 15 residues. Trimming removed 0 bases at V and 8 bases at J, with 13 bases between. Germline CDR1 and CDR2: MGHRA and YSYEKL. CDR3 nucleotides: TGCGCCAGCAGCCAAGATTCGGGGTTCGGGGAAAAACTGTTTTTT. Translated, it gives CASSQDSGFGEKLFF.

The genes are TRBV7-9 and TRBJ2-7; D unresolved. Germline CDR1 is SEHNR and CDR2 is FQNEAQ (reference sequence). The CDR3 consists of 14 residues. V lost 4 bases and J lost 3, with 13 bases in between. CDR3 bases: TGTGCCAGCAGCTCAGACACCAACAACTACGAGCAGTACTTC. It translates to CASSSDTNNYEQYF.

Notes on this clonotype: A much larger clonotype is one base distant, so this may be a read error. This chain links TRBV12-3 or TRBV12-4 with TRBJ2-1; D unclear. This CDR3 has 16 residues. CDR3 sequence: CASSFDGLSSYTEQFF. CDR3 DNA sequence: TGTGCCAGCAGTTTTGACGGGCTGAGCTCCTACACTGAGCAGTTCTTC.

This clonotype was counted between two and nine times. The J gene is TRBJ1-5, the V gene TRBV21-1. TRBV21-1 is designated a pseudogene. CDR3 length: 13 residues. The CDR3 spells CASTLNPNQPQHF. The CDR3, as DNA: TGTGCCAGCACCTTAAACCCCAATCAGCCCCAGCATTTT.

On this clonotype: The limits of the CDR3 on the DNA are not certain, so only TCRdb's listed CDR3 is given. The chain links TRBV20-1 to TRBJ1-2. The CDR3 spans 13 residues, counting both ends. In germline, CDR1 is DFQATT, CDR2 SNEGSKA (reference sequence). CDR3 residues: CSARGNQIYGCTF.

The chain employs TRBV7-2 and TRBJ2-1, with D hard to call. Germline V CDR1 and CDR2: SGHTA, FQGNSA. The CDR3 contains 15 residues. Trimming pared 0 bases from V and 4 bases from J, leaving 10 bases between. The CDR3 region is CASSLAGVRYNEQFF. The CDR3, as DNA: TGTGCCAGCAGCTTAGCAGGTGTGAGATACAATGAGCAGTTCTTC.

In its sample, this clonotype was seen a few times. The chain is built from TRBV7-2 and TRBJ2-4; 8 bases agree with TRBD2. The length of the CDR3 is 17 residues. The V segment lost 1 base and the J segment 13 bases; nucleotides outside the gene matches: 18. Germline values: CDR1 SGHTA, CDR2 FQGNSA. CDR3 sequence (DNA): TGTGCCAGCAGCTTAGTTCTCGGGGGGGGCATGGTTTATGAGCAGTACTTC. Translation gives CASSLVLGGGMVYEQYF.

CDR3 sequence: CASSLNVQPPNVLTF. The CDR3 DNA is TGTGCCAGCAGCTTAAATGTGCAGCCTCCCAACGTCCTGACTTTC. V usage is TRBV7-8 and J usage is TRBJ2-6, with D unclear. Trimming stripped 2 bases from V and 8 bases from J, with 13 bases between. CDR1 is SGHVS, CDR2 FQNEAQ, per germline. The CDR3 length is 15 residues.

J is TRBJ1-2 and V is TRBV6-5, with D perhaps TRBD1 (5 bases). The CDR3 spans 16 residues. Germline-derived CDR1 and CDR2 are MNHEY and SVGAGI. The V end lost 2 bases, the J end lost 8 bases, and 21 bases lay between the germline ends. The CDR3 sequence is CASSYVGGSLRTGYTF. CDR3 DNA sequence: TGTGCCAGCAGTTACGTTGGGGGGAGCTTGAGGACCGGCTACACCTTC.

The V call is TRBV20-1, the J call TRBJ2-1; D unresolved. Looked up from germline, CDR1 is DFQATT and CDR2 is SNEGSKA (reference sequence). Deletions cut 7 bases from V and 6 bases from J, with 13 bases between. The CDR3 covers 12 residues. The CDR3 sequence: CSVRQVRNEQFF. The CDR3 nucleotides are TGCAGTGTTAGGCAGGTACGCAATGAGCAGTTCTTC.

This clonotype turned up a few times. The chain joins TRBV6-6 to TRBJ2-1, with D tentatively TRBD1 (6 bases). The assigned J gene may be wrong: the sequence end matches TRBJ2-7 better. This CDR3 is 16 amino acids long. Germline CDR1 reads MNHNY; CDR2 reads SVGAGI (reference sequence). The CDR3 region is CASSYSTQGIHNEQYF. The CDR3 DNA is TGTGCCAGCAGTTACTCAACTCAGGGGATCCACAATGAGCAGTACTTC.

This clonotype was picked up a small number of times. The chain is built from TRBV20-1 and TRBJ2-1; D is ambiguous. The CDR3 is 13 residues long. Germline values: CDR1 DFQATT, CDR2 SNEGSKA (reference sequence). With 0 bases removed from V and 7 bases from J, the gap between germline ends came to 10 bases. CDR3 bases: TGCAGTGCTAGAGAAGACCGGCGGAATGAGCAGTTCTTC. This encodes CSAREDRRNEQFF.

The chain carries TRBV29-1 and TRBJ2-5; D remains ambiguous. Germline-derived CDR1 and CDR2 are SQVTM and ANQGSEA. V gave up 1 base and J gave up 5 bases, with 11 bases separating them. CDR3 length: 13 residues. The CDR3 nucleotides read TGCAGCGTTGAAGTCCACCCTGGGGAGACCCAGTACTTC. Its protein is CSVEVHPGETQYF.

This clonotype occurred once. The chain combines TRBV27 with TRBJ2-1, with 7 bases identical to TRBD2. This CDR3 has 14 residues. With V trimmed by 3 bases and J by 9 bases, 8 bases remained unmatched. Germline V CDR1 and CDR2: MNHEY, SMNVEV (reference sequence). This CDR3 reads CASSFRTSEAEQFF. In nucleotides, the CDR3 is TGTGCCAGCAGTTTCCGGACTAGTGAGGCTGAGCAGTTCTTC.

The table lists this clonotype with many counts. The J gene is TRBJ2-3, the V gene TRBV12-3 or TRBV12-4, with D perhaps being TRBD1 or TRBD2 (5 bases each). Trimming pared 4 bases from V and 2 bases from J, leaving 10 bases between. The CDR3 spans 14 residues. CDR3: CASSSGTSTDTQYF. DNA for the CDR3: TGTGCCAGCAGTTCCGGGACCTCCACAGATACGCAGTATTTT.

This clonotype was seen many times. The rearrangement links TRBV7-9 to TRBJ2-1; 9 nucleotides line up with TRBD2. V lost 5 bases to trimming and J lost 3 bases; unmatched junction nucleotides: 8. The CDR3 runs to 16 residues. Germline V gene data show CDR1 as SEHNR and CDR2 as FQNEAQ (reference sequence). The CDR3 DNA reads TGTGCCAGCAGCCCACCTAGCGGGGATAGCTACAATGAGCAGTTCTTC. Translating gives CASSPPSGDSYNEQFF.

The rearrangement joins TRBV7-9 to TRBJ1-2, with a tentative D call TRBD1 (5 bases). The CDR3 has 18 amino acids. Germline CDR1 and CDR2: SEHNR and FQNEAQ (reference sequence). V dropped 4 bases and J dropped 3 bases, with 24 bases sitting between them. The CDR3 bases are TGTGCCAGCAGCTCCCCGGGGGGAGGGGCCTCACTACACTATGGCTACACCTTC. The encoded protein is CASSSPGGGASLHYGYTF.